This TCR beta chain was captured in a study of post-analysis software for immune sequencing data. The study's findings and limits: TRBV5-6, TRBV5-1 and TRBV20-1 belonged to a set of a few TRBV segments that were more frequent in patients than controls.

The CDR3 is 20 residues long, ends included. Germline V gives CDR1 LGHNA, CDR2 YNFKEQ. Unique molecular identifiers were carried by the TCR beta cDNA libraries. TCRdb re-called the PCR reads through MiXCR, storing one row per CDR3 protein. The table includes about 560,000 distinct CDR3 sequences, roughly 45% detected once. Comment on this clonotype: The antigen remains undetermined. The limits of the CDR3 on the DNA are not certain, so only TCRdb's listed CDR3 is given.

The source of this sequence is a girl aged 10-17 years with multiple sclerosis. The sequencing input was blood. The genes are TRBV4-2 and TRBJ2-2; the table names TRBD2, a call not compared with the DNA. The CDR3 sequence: CASSQDLEGSYEQYFGELFF.